Here is one T cell receptor beta chain with its context. Exclusion of a patient followed from autoimmune disease history or systemic immunosuppression. Data came from immunoSEQ multiplex PCR; TCRdb stores just in-frame clones and leaves some out. The sample lists under 80,000 clones, about 92% occurring once. The data are from a study of OX40 agonist ivuxolimab in advanced cancers. CDR3 length: 14 amino acids. In germline, CDR1 is SGHRS, CDR2 YFSETQ. Deletions cut 5 bases from V and 5 bases from J, with 14 bases between. Sequences were derived from CD4+ or CD8+ T cells sorted from blood, sampled in a trial of the OX40 agonist ivuxolimab. The chain carries TRBV5-1 and TRBJ2-1; the D gene could be TRBD1 or TRBD2 (5 bases each). The source of this sequence is an adult with an advanced solid tumor such as melanoma, head and neck, liver or kidney cancer. Here the CDR3 reads CASRFQLGDNEQFF. CDR3 DNA sequence: TGCGCCAGCAGATTCCAACTAGGGGACAATGAGCAGTTCTTC. Based on the CDR3 plus reference TRBV5-1 and TRBJ2-1, the full variable domain is KAGVTQTPRYLIKTRGQQVTLSCSPISGHRSVSWYQQTPGQGLQFLFEYFSETQRNKGNFPGRFSGRQFSNSRSEMNVSTLELGDSALYLCASRFQLGDNEQFFGPGTRLTVL.